A single sample gave rise to the 22 T cell receptor beta chains below, sequenced in a study of T-cell reconstitution after alpha-beta-depleted transplantation in children. Preparing the TCRbeta library involved the use of unique molecular identifiers. TCRdb called the PCR reads again in MiXCR, with one record for every CDR3 protein. The table records fewer than 450,000 distinct CDR3 sequences, around 15% of them present only once. Sequences were derived from PBMCs, mostly from graft donor cells, sampled 360 days after TCRalphabeta/CD19-depleted stem cell transplant. These receptors all stem from a male patient between 2 and 9 years old who had a stem cell transplant for acute lymphoblastic leukemia, so the T cells may come from the graft donor.

This clonotype showed up many times. V and J are TRBV10-3 and TRBJ2-5; D gene uncertain. CDR1 is ENHRY, CDR2 SYGVKD, per germline. The CDR3 contains 12 residues. Trimming stripped 4 bases from V and 1 base from J, with 4 bases between. The CDR3 sequence: CAISGPQETQYF. The CDR3 nucleotides are TGTGCCATCAGTGGCCCCCAAGAGACCCAGTACTTC.

This clonotype was counted between two and nine times. This chain joins TRBV5-1 and TRBJ2-1; the D gene is possibly TRBD2 (7 bases). Per the germline V gene, CDR1 is SGHRS and CDR2 is YFSETQ. The V end was cut by 2 bases, the J end by 8 bases, with 17 bases between. This CDR3 is built from 15 residues. The CDR3 nucleotides read TGCGCCAGCAGCTTCGAGGGGGGAGGGATAGATGAGCAGTTCTTC. Protein sequence: CASSFEGGGIDEQFF.

This chain joins TRBV30 and TRBJ2-5; 8 nucleotides match TRBD2. Per the germline V gene, CDR1 is GTSNPN and CDR2 is SVGIG (reference sequence). V lost 2 bases, J lost 5 bases, and 13 bases stayed unmatched. CDR3 length: 16 residues. The CDR3 region is CAWSKTGLGVGETQYF. As DNA, the CDR3 is TGTGCCTGGAGTAAAACGGGACTAGGGGTGGGGGAGACCCAGTACTTC.

In its sample, this clonotype was seen once. The chain links TRBV7-2 to TRBJ2-3; D unresolved. The CDR3 extends over 16 amino acids. V lost 1 base, J lost 0 bases, and 11 bases lay in between. Germline CDR1 SGHTA, CDR2 FQGNSA. For the CDR3, the DNA is TGTGCCAGCAGCTTAGGAGCGAGTTCTAGCACAGATACGCAGTATTTT. It translates to CASSLGASSSTDTQYF.

The V gene is TRBV6-1, the J gene TRBJ2-3, with TRBD2 matching 7 bases. J gave up 2 bases and V 8 bases, and 7 bases lay outside the gene matches. CDR1 MNHNS and CDR2 SASEGT come from the germline V gene. The CDR3 is made up of 14 amino acids. The CDR3 here is CASGLEGTTDTQYF. The CDR3 DNA sequence: TGTGCCAGCGGACTAGAGGGAACCACAGATACGCAGTATTTT.

This clonotype appeared a few times. The chain couples TRBV4-3 to TRBJ1-3; D not certain. The CDR3 loop spans 15 amino acids. Germline CDR1 LGHNA, CDR2 YSLEER. V lost 2 bases to trimming and J lost 3 bases, with 11 bases between them. The CDR3 protein is CASSQWVGNGNTIYF. The CDR3 DNA sequence: TGCGCCAGCAGCCAATGGGTAGGGAATGGAAACACCATATATTTT.

The gene calls are TRBV5-5 and TRBJ1-1, with unresolved D. Trimming pared 2 bases from V and 5 bases from J, leaving 13 bases between. Germline V gene sequence: CDR1 SGHKS, CDR2 YYEKEE (reference sequence). This CDR3 spans 14 amino acids. In nucleotides, the CDR3 is TGTGCCAGCAGCTTTGAGCCGGGTTGGACTGAAGCTTTCTTT. As protein: CASSFEPGWTEAFF.

This clonotype was counted a few times. The chain recombines TRBV7-9 with TRBJ2-5; maybe TRBD2 (5 bases). The V and J ends lost 2 bases and 1 base respectively, with 11 bases between them. The CDR3 has 15 amino acids. CDR1 and CDR2 from the germline V gene are SEHNR and FQNEAQ (reference sequence). The CDR3 loop reads CASSLTGSSQETQYF. The CDR3 nucleotides read TGTGCCAGCAGCTTAACGGGATCGAGCCAAGAGACCCAGTACTTC.

The table lists this clonotype with a few counts. V and J are TRBV7-2 and TRBJ2-3; D gene ambiguous. The CDR3 has 13 amino acids. V was shortened by 4 bases and J by 2 bases, with 7 bases between the two germline ends. CDR1 SGHTA and CDR2 FQGNSA come from the germline V gene. CDR3 nucleotides: TGTGCCAGCAGCTGGGGATACACAGATACGCAGTATTTT. This codes for CASSWGYTDTQYF.

This clonotype was counted between two and nine times. The rearrangement uses TRBV2 and TRBJ2-2; 10 bases are a match to TRBD1. V was clipped by 4 bases and J by 5 bases; unmatched bases: 16. CDR1 and CDR2 from the germline V gene are SNHLY and FYNNEI. This CDR3 spans 19 amino acids. CDR3 bases: TGTGCCAGCAGTGGCCTGAGGACAGGGGGTTTCTTAGGGACCGGGGAGCTGTTTTTT. It translates to CASSGLRTGGFLGTGELFF. The full variable domain, in which reference TRBV2 and TRBJ2-2 provide the parts outside the CDR3, is EPEVTQTPSHQVTQMGQEVILRCVPISNHLYFYWYRQILGQKVEFLVSFYNNEISEKSEIFDDQFSVERPDGSNFTLKIRSTKLEDSAMYFCASSGLRTGGFLGTGELFFGEGSRLTVL.

This clonotype has just a few counts. The genes are TRBV12-3 or TRBV12-4 and TRBJ1-1, with D unclear. V lost 5 bases and J 10 bases, leaving 20 bases between the germline ends. There are 14 residues in the CDR3. CDR3 residues: CASSPLPDTGRAFF. The CDR3 DNA reads as TGTGCCAGCAGTCCCTTGCCAGACACGGGGAGAGCTTTCTTT.

Many counts were recorded for this clonotype. The rearrangement uses TRBV7-3 and TRBJ2-1; no clear D. Germline CDR1 reads SGHTA; CDR2 reads FQGTGA. CDR3 length: 12 amino acids. V was clipped by 1 base and J by 7 bases, with 5 bases between them. CDR3 protein: CASSLMGNEQFF. In DNA form, the CDR3 reads TGTGCCAGCAGCTTAATGGGGAATGAGCAGTTCTTC.

CDR3 protein: CASSQGREQFF. The CDR3, as DNA: TGTGCCAGCAGCCAAGGCAGAGAGCAGTTCTTC. The chain has TRBV4-2 and TRBJ2-1; D call uncertain. The CDR3 runs 11 residues. Germline V CDR1 and CDR2: LGHNA, YNFKEQ. Trimming took off 1 base at V and 10 bases at J, with 5 bases between the two ends.

This clonotype appeared a few times. The chain employs TRBV6-1 and TRBJ2-5; 9 bases are shared with TRBD1. V gave up 7 bases and J gave up 4 bases; unmatched junction bases: 4. This CDR3 contains 13 residues. CDR1 is MNHNS and CDR2 is SASEGT in the germline V gene. The CDR3 sequence: CASKGQGRETQYF. CDR3 DNA sequence: TGTGCCAGCAAGGGACAGGGTCGAGAGACCCAGTACTTC.

The chain has TRBV18 and TRBJ2-5; unclear D gene. V was cut by 5 bases and J by 2 bases, with 9 bases left in between. In germline, CDR1 is KGHSH, CDR2 LQKENI. CDR3 length: 13 amino acids. CDR3 coding DNA: TGTGCCAGCTCAGCAGATTTTCAAGAGACCCAGTACTTC. It yields the protein CASSADFQETQYF.

On this clonotype: This may stem from a read error, because a much larger clone lies one nucleotide away. No conserved phenylalanine or tryptophan ends this CDR3, so it is likely a read error. The chain couples TRBV12-3 or TRBV12-4 to TRBJ1-6; D is ambiguous. This CDR3 region has 15 residues. The V end was cut by 2 bases, the J end by 4 bases, with 9 bases between. CDR3 amino acids: CASSLRTPYNSPLHC. The CDR3 bases are TGTGCCAGCAGTTTAAGGACTCCTTATAATTCACCCCTCCACTGT.

This clonotype was observed a handful of times. The gene calls are TRBV28 and TRBJ2-1, with 9 positions matching TRBD2. Germline loops: CDR1 MDHEN, CDR2 SYDVKM. The CDR3 loop spans 19 amino acids. The trim removed 6 bases at V and 4 bases at J, leaving 19 bases unmatched. Written as DNA, the CDR3 is TGTGCCAGCAGCCCCCGAACTCTGACGGCTAGCGGGATTTACAATGAGCAGTTCTTC. It yields the protein CASSPRTLTASGIYNEQFF.

This clonotype has at least ten counts. The V call is TRBV6-2 or TRBV6-3, the J call TRBJ2-2; D uncertain. The germline V gene encodes CDR1 MNHEY and CDR2 SVGEGT. This CDR3 has 16 amino acids. V lost 0 bases to trimming and J lost 4 bases, with 12 bases between them. The CDR3 coding sequence is TGTGCCAGCAGTTACTCGAACCTCCTAAGCACCGGGGAGCTGTTTTTT. Its translation is CASSYSNLLSTGELFF.

This clonotype came up a few times. This sequence joins TRBV7-9 and TRBJ2-7; no definite D call. This CDR3 has 12 amino acids. Germline V gene data show CDR1 as SEHNR and CDR2 as FQNEAQ (reference sequence). V gave up 8 bases and J gave up 3 bases, with 11 bases separating them. CDR3 bases: TGTGCCAGCCGGAAACATAGCTACGAGCAGTACTTC. Amino acid sequence: CASRKHSYEQYF.

This clonotype turned up a few times. V and J are TRBV6-5 and TRBJ1-2; D is undetermined. The CDR3 has 11 residues. From germline, CDR1 is MNHEY and CDR2 SVGAGI. Trimming stripped 2 bases from V and 6 bases from J, with 4 bases between. This CDR3 reads CASSYGDGYTF. CDR3 nucleotide sequence: TGTGCCAGCAGTTACGGGGATGGCTACACCTTC.

The chain employs TRBV6-5 and TRBJ2-1; a weak D match, TRBD2 (6 bases). The CDR3 sequence is 15 residues long. V dropped 2 bases and J dropped 5 bases, with 13 bases sitting between them. Germline V CDR1 and CDR2: MNHEY, SVGAGI. The CDR3 nucleotides read TGTGCCAGCAGTTACGGAGGGTTTAAGGACAATGAGCAGTTCTTC. Protein product: CASSYGGFKDNEQFF.

This clonotype was counted many times. The chain has TRBV29-1 and TRBJ2-7, with TRBD1 matching over 8 bases. Looked up from germline, CDR1 is SQVTM and CDR2 is ANQGSEA. V shed 4 bases, J shed 3 bases, and the junction held 2 bases outside the gene matches. The CDR3 totals 12 residues. CDR3 DNA sequence: TGCAGCGTTGTGGGGACAGGCTACGAGCAGTACTTC. The encoded protein is CSVVGTGYEQYF.